Listed here are 24 T cell receptor beta chains from one sample, sequenced in a study of T-cell reconstitution after alpha-beta-depleted transplantation in children. Unique molecular identifiers were incorporated into the prepared TCRbeta library. TCRdb recomputed calls from the PCR reads with MiXCR, one row per CDR3 protein. The sample records about 230,000 distinct CDR3 sequences, 11% being singletons. Sequenced here: PBMCs, sampled before TCRalphabeta/CD19-depleted stem cell transplant. The receptor source for this set is a child under two years old with acute myeloid leukemia, due to receive a stem cell transplant.

There are a few counts of this clonotype. The V and J genes are TRBV12-3 or TRBV12-4 and TRBJ2-3; TRBD1 is a possible D gene (6 bases). The CDR3 has 14 amino acids. The germline V and J ends were trimmed by 4 bases and 2 bases, with 10 bases remaining between them. The CDR3 loop reads CASSSDRYTDTQYF. CDR3 bases: TGTGCCAGCAGTTCCGACAGGTACACAGATACGCAGTATTTT.

This clonotype was recorded many times. V is TRBV9 and J is TRBJ2-2, with 8 bases that match TRBD2. Germline trimming cut 0 bases from V and 6 bases from J; bases unmatched to any gene: 4. The germline CDR1 and CDR2 sequences are SGDLS and YYNGEE. The CDR3 sequence is 15 residues long. CDR3 DNA: TGTGCCAGCAGCGTAGCCGGGAGGGCCCCCGGGGAGCTGTTTTTT. It translates to CASSVAGRAPGELFF.

V gene TRBV7-2 combines with J gene TRBJ1-1; TRBD1 agrees at 8 bases. The V gene end was trimmed by 6 bases and the J gene end by 4 bases; junction bases not matched to a gene: 7. The CDR3 consists of 14 residues. Looked up from germline, CDR1 is SGHTA and CDR2 is FQGNSA. The CDR3 loop reads CASRPGQVSTEAFF. The DNA for the CDR3 is TGTGCCAGCAGACCGGGACAGGTCAGCACTGAAGCTTTCTTT.

This clonotype has a count of ten or more. This chain links TRBV5-1 with TRBJ2-3, with 14 bases that match TRBD2. Germline CDR1 and CDR2: SGHRS and YFSETQ. This CDR3 has 19 residues. The ends lost 0 bases at V and 1 base at J; junction bases unmatched: 7. The CDR3 DNA reads TGCGCCAGCAGCTTGGGACGACTAGCGGGAGGGCTTGGCACAGATACGCAGTATTTT. Translating it yields CASSLGRLAGGLGTDTQYF. The full variable domain, its missing parts supplied by reference TRBV5-1 and TRBJ2-3, is KAGVTQTPRYLIKTRGQQVTLSCSPISGHRSVSWYQQTPGQGLQFLFEYFSETQRNKGNFPGRFSGRQFSNSRSEMNVSTLELGDSALYLCASSLGRLAGGLGTDTQYFGPGTRLTVL.

The rearrangement uses TRBV3-1 and TRBJ1-2; TRBD1 is a possible D gene (5 bases). The germline CDR1 and CDR2 sequences are LGHDT and YNNKEL (reference sequence). Trimming shortened V by 1 base and J by 0 bases, and 6 bases separated the two germline ends. This CDR3 has 14 amino acids. The CDR3 sequence is CASSQGGTNYGYTF. As DNA, the CDR3 is TGTGCCAGCAGCCAAGGGGGGACTAACTATGGCTACACCTTC.

This clonotype has ten or more counts. The chain combines TRBV7-9 with TRBJ2-7, with D unclear. The germline V and J ends were trimmed by 4 bases and 1 base, with 17 bases remaining between them. The CDR3 is 16 amino acids. CDR1 and CDR2 (germline): SEHNR, FQNEAQ (reference sequence). CDR3 nucleotide sequence: TGTGCCAGCAGCTATGAAGGACGCGTGGGTTCCTACGAGCAGTACTTC. It translates to CASSYEGRVGSYEQYF.

V gene TRBV15 combines with J gene TRBJ2-5; 14 positions agree with TRBD2. The germline CDR1 and CDR2 sequences are LNHNV and YYDKDF (reference sequence). Trimming removed 0 bases from V and 6 bases from J; junction bases left unmatched: 15. The CDR3 has 20 amino acids. The CDR3 sequence is CATSREGLAGVPWPWKTQYF. CDR3 coding DNA: TGTGCCACCAGCAGAGAGGGACTAGCGGGAGTCCCGTGGCCCTGGAAGACCCAGTACTTC.

Many counts were recorded for this clonotype. The J gene is TRBJ1-3, the V gene TRBV4-2; weak D call: TRBD1 (6 bases). This CDR3 region has 16 residues. Germline lookup yields CDR1 LGHNA and CDR2 YNFKEQ. Trimming left V 5 bases short and J 0 bases short, with 14 bases between. The CDR3 spells CASSILVDSSGNTIYF. The CDR3 nucleotides are TGTGCCAGCAGCATCCTAGTGGACAGCTCTGGAAACACCATATATTTT.

This clonotype has a count of ten or more. This chain joins TRBV12-3 or TRBV12-4 and TRBJ2-3, with 16 bases aligning to TRBD2. Trimming took 1 base from V and 3 from J; bases not matched to a gene: 7. The CDR3 totals 19 residues. In DNA form, the CDR3 reads TGTGCCAGCAGTTTAGGCCCGGGACTAGCGGGAGGGAAGACAGATACGCAGTATTTT. Translating it yields CASSLGPGLAGGKTDTQYF.

The chain has TRBV5-4 and TRBJ2-4, with D tentatively TRBD1 or TRBD2 (5 bases each). V was cut by 0 bases and J by 7 bases, with 11 bases left in between. The CDR3 has 14 amino acids. Germline CDR1 reads SGHNT; CDR2 reads YYREEE (reference sequence). CDR3 DNA: TGTGCCAGCAGCTTGGATAGGGGCGGGAACATTCAGTACTTC. Residues: CASSLDRGGNIQYF.

This clonotype was detected many times. The chain has TRBV5-5 and TRBJ2-3; D is undetermined. The CDR3 loop spans 16 amino acids. The V end was cut by 3 bases, the J end by 2 bases, with 16 bases between. The germline CDR1 and CDR2 sequences are SGHKS and YYEKEE (reference sequence). CDR3 sequence (DNA): TGTGCCAGCAGCTCTGGGTCGTCTTCGGTCACAGATACGCAGTATTTT. Protein: CASSSGSSSVTDTQYF.

This clonotype was picked up many times. V gene TRBV7-2 combines with J gene TRBJ2-3, with 10 bases identical to TRBD2. Germline-derived CDR1 and CDR2 are SGHTA and FQGNSA. V lost 0 bases and J lost 6; bases outside the gene matches: 3. The CDR3 length is 15 residues. The CDR3 DNA is TGTGCCAGCAGCTTAGCGCCTAGCGGGAGTGATACGCAGTATTTT. Translating it yields CASSLAPSGSDTQYF.

With regard to this clonotype: The CDR3 does not close with the conserved phenylalanine or tryptophan, likely indicating a read error. This chain uses TRBV3-1 with TRBJ1-4; 7 bases agree with TRBD1. Germline trimming cut 2 bases from V and 6 bases from J; bases unmatched to any gene: 6. There are 15 residues in the CDR3. The germline CDR1 and CDR2 sequences are LGHDT and YNNKEL (reference sequence). CDR3 sequence (DNA): TGTGCCAGCAGCCAAACACAGGGGTTGGATGAAAAACTGTTTTTA. This translates into CASSQTQGLDEKLFL.

The sample holds many counts of this clonotype. This rearrangement joins TRBV2 to TRBJ2-3; D remains ambiguous. Per germline, CDR1 SNHLY and CDR2 FYNNEI. The V end was cut by 0 bases, the J end by 4 bases, with 5 bases between. The CDR3 has 13 amino acids. CDR3 coding DNA: TGTGCCAGCAGTGAAGCGGTTCCAGATACGCAGTATTTT. It codes for CASSEAVPDTQYF. The full variable domain, with the rest looked up from reference TRBV2 and TRBJ2-3, is EPEVTQTPSHQVTQMGQEVILRCVPISNHLYFYWYRQILGQKVEFLVSFYNNEISEKSEIFDDQFSVERPDGSNFTLKIRSTKLEDSAMYFCASSEAVPDTQYFGPGTRLTVL.

The sample holds many counts of this clonotype. The DNA of the CDR3 is TGTGCCAGCAGCTTTAGGGGTACGCAGTATTTT. It specifies CASSFRGTQYF. The chain couples TRBV13 to TRBJ2-3; D may be TRBD1 (5 bases). V lost 3 bases to trimming and J lost 8 bases, with 6 bases between them. The CDR3 is 11 residues long. From germline, CDR1 is PRHDT and CDR2 FYEKMQ (reference sequence).

In its sample, this clonotype was seen many times. The gene calls are TRBV7-6 and TRBJ2-1, with 12 bases identical to TRBD2. V was clipped by 5 bases and J by 6 bases; unmatched bases: 8. This CDR3 contains 16 residues. Germline CDR1 is SGHVS and CDR2 is FNYEAQ. The CDR3 sequence is CASSREASGGANEQFF. CDR3 in DNA: TGTGCCAGCAGCCGCGAGGCTAGCGGGGGGGCCAATGAGCAGTTCTTC.

Ten or more counts support this clonotype. V gene TRBV20-1 combines with J gene TRBJ2-5, with TRBD2 identical over 14 bases. CDR1 and CDR2 (germline): DFQATT, SNEGSKA (reference sequence). The CDR3 runs to 16 residues. Trimming cost V 1 base and J 0 bases; bases outside gene matches: 1. The CDR3: CSARGTSGRYQETQYF. The CDR3 nucleotides are TGCAGTGCTAGAGGGACTAGCGGGAGGTACCAAGAGACCCAGTACTTC.

For this clonotype: A much larger clone differs from this one at a single base, so this may be a read error. This chain connects TRBV2 to TRBJ1-5; 9 bases line up with TRBD1. This CDR3 region has 18 residues. Germline V gives CDR1 SNHLY, CDR2 FYNNEI. The CDR3 DNA reads as TGTGCCATCAGTTCTCCCGGGACAGGGCCCTATAGCAATCAGCCCCAGCATTTT. Residues: CAISSPGTGPYSNQPQHF.

This clonotype was seen at least ten times. The chain combines TRBV20-1 with TRBJ1-2; D is unresolved. Germline V gene lookup returns CDR1 DFQATT and CDR2 SNEGSKA (reference sequence). Trimming pared 6 bases from V and 4 bases from J, leaving 12 bases between. The CDR3 runs 12 residues. The CDR3 DNA is TGCAGTGCGACCCTAAGCGGCTATGGCTACACCTTC. Its protein product is CSATLSGYGYTF.

This clonotype was recorded many times. CDR3 protein: CASNLAGVRNEQFF. The CDR3 DNA reads as TGTGCCAGCAACCTAGCGGGAGTTAGGAATGAGCAGTTCTTC. V and J are TRBV28 and TRBJ2-1, with 10 bases lining up with TRBD2. After removal of 7 bases from V and 7 bases from J, the junction contained 7 bases not matched to a gene. The CDR3 loop spans 14 amino acids. Germline V gene lookup returns CDR1 MDHEN and CDR2 SYDVKM.

In its sample, this clonotype was seen many times. This chain connects TRBV29-1 to TRBJ2-1; TRBD2 matches 11 bases. This CDR3 is 16 amino acids long. V shed 3 bases and J 1 base; nucleotides not matched to a gene: 5. Germline loops: CDR1 SQVTM, CDR2 ANQGSEA. The CDR3 DNA sequence: TGCAGCGTTGACCCCACTAGCGGGAGTTCCTACAATGAGCAGTTCTTC. It yields the protein CSVDPTSGSSYNEQFF.

This clonotype was observed at least ten times. This chain links TRBV4-2 with TRBJ2-3; D not certain. CDR1 and CDR2 from the germline V gene are LGHNA and YNFKEQ. The length of the CDR3 is 14 residues. The V end lost 2 bases, the J end lost 0 bases, and 6 bases lay between the germline ends. CDR3 DNA: TGTGCCAGCAGCCAACCTGACAGCACAGATACGCAGTATTTT. As protein: CASSQPDSTDTQYF.

This clonotype was found many times. The chain employs TRBV7-8 and TRBJ1-1; perhaps TRBD1 as D (6 bases). The V gene lost 8 bases and the J gene lost 5 bases, with 12 bases spanning the gap. Germline V gene lookup returns CDR1 SGHVS and CDR2 FQNEAQ. This CDR3 region has 12 residues. CDR3 in amino acids: CASGRGETEAFF. In nucleotides, the CDR3 is TGTGCCAGCGGCAGGGGAGAGACTGAAGCTTTCTTT.

This clonotype was seen many times. The gene calls are TRBV20-1 and TRBJ2-7; perhaps D is TRBD1 or TRBD2 (6 bases each). This CDR3 contains 15 residues. Per the germline V gene, CDR1 is DFQATT and CDR2 is SNEGSKA (reference sequence). V was pared by 2 bases and J by 3 bases, with 17 bases between. The CDR3 spells CSARKQGGGYYEQYF. CDR3 sequence (DNA): TGCAGTGCTAGAAAACAGGGCGGAGGGTACTACGAGCAGTACTTC.